This entry features one TCR beta chain sequence. Its antigen remains unknown. The entry originates in a study of cytomegalovirus exposure and HLA in healthy donors. Study-level points and caveats: In vitro data verified a few CMV-associated chains as specific for CMV antigens. According to a subsequent analysis, TCR clusters identified in the first cohort showed a tendency to co-occur across the approximately 120 validation repertoires.

The donors were members of the approximately 130-subject validation cohort (separate from the roughly 680-subject first cohort). TCRdb's table, derived via immunoSEQ multiplex PCR, lists solely in-frame clones and lacks some. The table shows around 300,000 clones, with around 90% occurring only once. Sequencing input: PBMCs. This sequence originates from a man aged 25 to 40 in good health and CMV-seronegative.

CDR3 region: CAADSRTLRQETQYF. CDR3 in DNA: TGTGCCGCGGACAGTCGTACTTTGCGCCAAGAGACCCAGTACTTC. The chain links TRBV30 to TRBJ2-5; a possible D gene is TRBD1 (6 bases). The V gene's germline CDR1 is GTSNPN and CDR2 SVGIG (reference sequence). Trimming shortened V by 8 bases and J by 1 base, and 20 bases separated the two germline ends. CDR3 length: 15 residues.